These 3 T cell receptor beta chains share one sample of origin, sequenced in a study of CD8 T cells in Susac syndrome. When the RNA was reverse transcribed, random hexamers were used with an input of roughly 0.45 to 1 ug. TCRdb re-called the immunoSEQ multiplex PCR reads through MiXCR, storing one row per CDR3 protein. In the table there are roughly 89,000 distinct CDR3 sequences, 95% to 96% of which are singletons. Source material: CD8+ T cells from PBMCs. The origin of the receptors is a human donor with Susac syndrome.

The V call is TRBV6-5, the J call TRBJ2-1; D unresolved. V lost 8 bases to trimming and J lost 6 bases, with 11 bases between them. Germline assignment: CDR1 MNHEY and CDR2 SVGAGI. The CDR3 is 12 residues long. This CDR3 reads CASADLTNEQFF. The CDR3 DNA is TGTGCCAGCGCCGACCTCACCAATGAGCAGTTCTTC.

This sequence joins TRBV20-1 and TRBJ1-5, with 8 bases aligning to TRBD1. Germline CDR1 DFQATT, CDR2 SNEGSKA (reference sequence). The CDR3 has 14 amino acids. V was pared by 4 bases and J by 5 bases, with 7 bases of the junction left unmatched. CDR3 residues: CSATDRGPHQPQHF. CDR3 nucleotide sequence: TGCAGTGCTACAGACAGGGGCCCCCATCAGCCCCAGCATTTT.

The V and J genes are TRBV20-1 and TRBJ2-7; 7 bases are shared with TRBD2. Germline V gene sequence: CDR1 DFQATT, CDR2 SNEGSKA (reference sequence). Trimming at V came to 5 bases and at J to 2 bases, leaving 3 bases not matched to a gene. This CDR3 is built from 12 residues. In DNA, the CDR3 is TGCAGTGCTTCGGGAGGCCCCTACGAGCAGTACTTC. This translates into CSASGGPYEQYF.